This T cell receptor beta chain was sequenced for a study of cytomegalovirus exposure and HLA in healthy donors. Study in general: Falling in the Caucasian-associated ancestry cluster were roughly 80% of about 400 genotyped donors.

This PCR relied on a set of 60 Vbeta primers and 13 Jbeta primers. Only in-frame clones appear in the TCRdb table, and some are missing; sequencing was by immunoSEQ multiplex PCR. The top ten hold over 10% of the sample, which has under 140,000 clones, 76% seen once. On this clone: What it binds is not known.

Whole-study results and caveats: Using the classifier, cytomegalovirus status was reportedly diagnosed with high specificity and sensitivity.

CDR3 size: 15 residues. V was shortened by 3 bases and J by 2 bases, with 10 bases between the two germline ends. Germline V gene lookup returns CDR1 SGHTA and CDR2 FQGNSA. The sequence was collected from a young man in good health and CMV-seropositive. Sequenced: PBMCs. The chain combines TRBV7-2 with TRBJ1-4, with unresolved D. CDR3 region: CASSLTGGTNEKLFF. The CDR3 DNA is TGTGCCAGCAGCTTGACTGGTGGGACTAATGAAAAACTGTTTTTT.